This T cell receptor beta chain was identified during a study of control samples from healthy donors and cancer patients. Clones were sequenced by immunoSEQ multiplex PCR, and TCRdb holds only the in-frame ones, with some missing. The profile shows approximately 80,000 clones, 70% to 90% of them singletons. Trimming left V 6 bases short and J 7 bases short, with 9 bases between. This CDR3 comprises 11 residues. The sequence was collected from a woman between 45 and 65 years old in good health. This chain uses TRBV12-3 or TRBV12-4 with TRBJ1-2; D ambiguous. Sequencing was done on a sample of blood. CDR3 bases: TGTGCCAGCAGCTCAGGTCTTGGCTACACCTTC. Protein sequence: CASSSGLGYTF.